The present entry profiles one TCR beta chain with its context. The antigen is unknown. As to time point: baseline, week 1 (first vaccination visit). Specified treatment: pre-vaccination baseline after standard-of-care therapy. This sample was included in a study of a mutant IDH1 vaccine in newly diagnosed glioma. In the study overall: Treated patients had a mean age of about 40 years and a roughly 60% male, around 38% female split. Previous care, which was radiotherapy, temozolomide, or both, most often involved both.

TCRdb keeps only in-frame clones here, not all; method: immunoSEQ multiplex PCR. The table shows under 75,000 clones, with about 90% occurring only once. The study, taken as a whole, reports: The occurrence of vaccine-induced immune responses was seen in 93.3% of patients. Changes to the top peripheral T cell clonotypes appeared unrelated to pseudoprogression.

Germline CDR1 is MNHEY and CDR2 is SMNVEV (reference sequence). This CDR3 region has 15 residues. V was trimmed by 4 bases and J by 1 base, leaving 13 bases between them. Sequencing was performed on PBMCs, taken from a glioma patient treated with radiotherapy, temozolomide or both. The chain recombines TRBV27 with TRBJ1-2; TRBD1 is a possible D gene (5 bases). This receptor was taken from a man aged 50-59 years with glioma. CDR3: CASSSSRGVNYGYTF. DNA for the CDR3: TGTGCCAGCAGTTCCTCCCGGGGGGTTAACTATGGCTACACCTTC.